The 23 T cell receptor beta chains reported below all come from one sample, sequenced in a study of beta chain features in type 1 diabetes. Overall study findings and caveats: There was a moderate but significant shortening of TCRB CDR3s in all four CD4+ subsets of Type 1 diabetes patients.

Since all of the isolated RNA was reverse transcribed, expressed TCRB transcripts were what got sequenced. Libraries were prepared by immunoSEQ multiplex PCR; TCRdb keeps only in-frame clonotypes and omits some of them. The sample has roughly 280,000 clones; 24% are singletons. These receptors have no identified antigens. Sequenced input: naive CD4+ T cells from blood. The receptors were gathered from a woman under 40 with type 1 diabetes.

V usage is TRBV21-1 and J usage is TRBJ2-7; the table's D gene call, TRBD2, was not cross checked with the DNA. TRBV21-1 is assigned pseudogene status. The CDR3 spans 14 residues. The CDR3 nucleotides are TGTGCCAGCAGCGATTCCCAGCGGGAGGGCCAACAGTACTTC. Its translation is CASSDSQREGQQYF.

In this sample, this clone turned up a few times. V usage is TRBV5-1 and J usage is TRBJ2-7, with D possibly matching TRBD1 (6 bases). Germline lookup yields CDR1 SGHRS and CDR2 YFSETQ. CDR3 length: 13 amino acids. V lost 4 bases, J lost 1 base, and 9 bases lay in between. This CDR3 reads CASSITGSYEQYF. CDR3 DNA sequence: TGCGCCAGCAGCATAACAGGGTCCTACGAGCAGTACTTC.

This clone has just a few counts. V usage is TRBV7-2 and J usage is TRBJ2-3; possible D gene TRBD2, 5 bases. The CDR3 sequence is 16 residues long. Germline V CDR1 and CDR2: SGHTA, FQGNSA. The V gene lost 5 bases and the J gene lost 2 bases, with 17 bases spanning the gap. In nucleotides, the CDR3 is TGTGCCAGCAGCATACACGGGCTAGCAGTCACAGATACGCAGTATTTT. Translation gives CASSIHGLAVTDTQYF.

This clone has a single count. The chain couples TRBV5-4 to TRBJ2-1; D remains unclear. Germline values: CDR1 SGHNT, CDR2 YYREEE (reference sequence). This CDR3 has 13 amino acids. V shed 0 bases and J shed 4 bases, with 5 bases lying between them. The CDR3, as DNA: TGTGCCAGCAGCTTGGAGCCGTACAATGAGCAGTTCTTC. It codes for CASSLEPYNEQFF.

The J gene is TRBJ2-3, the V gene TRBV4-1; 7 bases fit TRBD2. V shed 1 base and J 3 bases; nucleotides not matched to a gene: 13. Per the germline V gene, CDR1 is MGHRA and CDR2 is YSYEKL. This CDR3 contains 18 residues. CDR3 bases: TGCGCCAGCAGCCAAGTCCTGGGGGGGAGAAGGGGTACAGATACGCAGTATTTT. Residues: CASSQVLGGRRGTDTQYF.

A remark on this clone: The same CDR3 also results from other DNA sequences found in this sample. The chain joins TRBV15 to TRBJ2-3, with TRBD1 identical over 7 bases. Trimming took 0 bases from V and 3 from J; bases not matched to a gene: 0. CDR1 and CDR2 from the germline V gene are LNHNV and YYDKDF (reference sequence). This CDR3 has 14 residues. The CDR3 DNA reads TGTGCCACCAGCAGAGACAGGGGGACAGATACGCAGTATTTT. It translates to CATSRDRGTDTQYF. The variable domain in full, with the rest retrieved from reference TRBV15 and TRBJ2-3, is DAMVIQNPRYQVTQFGKPVTLSCSQTLNHNVMYWYQQKSSQAPKLLFHYYDKDFNNEADTPDNFQSRRPNTSFCFLDIRSPGLGDTAMYLCATSRDRGTDTQYFGPGTRLTVL.

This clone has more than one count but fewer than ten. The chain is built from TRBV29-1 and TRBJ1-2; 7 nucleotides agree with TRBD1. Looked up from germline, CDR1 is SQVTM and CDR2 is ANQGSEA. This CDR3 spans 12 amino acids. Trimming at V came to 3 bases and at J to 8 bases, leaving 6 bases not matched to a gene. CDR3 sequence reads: CSVDWTGGGYTF. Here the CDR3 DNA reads TGCAGCGTTGATTGGACAGGAGGAGGCTACACCTTC.

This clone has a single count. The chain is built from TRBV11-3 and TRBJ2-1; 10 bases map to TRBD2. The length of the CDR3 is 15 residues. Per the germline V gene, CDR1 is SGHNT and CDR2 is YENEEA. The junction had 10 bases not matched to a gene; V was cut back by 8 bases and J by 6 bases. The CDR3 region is CASGRASGRGNEQFF. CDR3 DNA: TGTGCCAGCGGGAGAGCTAGCGGGAGAGGCAATGAGCAGTTCTTC.

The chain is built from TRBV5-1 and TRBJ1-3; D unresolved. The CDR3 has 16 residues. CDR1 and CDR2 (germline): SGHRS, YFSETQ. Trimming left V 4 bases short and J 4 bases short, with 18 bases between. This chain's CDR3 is CASSSSFVQTGNTIYF. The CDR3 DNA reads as TGCGCCAGCAGCAGTAGCTTCGTCCAGACCGGAAACACCATATATTTT.

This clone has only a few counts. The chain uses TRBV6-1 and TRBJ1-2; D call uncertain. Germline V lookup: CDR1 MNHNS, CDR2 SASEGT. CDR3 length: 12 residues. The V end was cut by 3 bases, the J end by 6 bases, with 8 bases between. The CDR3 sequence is CASSESPNGYTF. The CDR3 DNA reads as TGTGCCAGCAGTGAGAGTCCCAATGGCTACACCTTC.

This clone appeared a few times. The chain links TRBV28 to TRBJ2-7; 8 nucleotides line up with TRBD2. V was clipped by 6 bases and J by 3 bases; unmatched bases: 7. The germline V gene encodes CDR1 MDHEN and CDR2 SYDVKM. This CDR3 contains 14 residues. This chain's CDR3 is CASSETTSDYEQYF. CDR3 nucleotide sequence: TGTGCCAGCAGCGAGACGACTAGCGACTACGAGCAGTACTTC.

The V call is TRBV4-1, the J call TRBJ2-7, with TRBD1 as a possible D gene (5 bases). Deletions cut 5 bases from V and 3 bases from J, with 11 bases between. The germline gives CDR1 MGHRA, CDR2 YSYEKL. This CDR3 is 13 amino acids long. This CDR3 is CASSVDRIYEQYF. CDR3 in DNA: TGCGCCAGCAGCGTTGACAGAATCTACGAGCAGTACTTC.

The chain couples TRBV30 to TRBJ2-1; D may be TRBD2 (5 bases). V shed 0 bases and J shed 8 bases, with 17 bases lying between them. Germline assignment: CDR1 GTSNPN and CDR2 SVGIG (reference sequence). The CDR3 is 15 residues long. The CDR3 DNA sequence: TGTGCCTGGAGTGTACGTGGTACTAGTTGGCATGAGCAGTTCTTC. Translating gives CAWSVRGTSWHEQFF.

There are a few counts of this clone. The CDR3 reads CASSQPTGGNTEAFF. CDR3 nucleotides: TGTGCCAGCAGCCAACCGACAGGGGGGAACACTGAAGCTTTCTTT. The J gene is TRBJ1-1, the V gene TRBV13, with 9 bases fitting TRBD1. Germline V gene lookup returns CDR1 PRHDT and CDR2 FYEKMQ (reference sequence). V lost 5 bases to trimming and J lost 1 base; unmatched junction nucleotides: 5. The CDR3 contains 15 residues.

The CDR3 region is CSVVLNYGYTF. CDR3 coding DNA: TGCAGCGTTGTACTGAACTATGGCTACACCTTC. This chain connects TRBV29-1 to TRBJ1-2; D is uncertain. The germline gives CDR1 SQVTM, CDR2 ANQGSEA. With 4 bases removed from V and 2 bases from J, the gap between germline ends came to 5 bases. CDR3 length equals 11 residues.

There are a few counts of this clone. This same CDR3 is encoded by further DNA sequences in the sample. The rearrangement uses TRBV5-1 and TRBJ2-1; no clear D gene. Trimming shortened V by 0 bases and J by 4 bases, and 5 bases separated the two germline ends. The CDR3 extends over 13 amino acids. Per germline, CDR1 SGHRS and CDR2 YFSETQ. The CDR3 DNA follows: TGCGCCAGCAGCTTGGCCTCTTACAATGAGCAGTTCTTC. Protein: CASSLASYNEQFF.

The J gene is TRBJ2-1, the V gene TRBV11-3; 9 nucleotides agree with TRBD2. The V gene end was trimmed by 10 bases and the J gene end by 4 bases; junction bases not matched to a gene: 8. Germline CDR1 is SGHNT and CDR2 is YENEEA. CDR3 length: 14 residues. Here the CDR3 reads CATSSGDAYNEQFF. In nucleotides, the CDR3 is TGTGCCACCTCTAGCGGGGACGCGTACAATGAGCAGTTCTTC.

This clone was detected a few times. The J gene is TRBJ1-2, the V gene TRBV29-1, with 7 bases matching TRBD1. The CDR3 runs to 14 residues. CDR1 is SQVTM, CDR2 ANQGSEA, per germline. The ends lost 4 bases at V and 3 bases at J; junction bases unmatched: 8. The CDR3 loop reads CSVGTQGRDYGYTF. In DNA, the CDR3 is TGCAGCGTTGGCACACAGGGGAGAGACTATGGCTACACCTTC.

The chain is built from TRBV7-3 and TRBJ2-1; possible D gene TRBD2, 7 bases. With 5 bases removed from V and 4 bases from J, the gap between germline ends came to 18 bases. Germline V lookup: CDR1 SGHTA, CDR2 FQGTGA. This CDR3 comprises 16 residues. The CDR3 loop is CASSPQGGGAYNEQFF. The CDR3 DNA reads TGTGCCAGCAGCCCTCAAGGGGGAGGGGCTTACAATGAGCAGTTCTTC.

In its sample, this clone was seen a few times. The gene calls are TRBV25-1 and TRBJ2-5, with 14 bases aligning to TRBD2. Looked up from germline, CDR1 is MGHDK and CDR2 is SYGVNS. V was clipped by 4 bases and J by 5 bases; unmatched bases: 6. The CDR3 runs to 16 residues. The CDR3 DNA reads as TGTGCCAGCAGTGCGGGACTAGCGGGAGCGCTGGAGACCCAGTACTTC. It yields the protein CASSAGLAGALETQYF. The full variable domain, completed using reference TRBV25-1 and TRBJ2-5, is EADIYQTPRYLVIGTGKKITLECSQTMGHDKMYWYQQDPGMELHLIHYSYGVNSTEKGDLSSESTVSRIRTEHFPLTLESARPSHTSQYLCASSAGLAGALETQYFGPGTRLLVL.

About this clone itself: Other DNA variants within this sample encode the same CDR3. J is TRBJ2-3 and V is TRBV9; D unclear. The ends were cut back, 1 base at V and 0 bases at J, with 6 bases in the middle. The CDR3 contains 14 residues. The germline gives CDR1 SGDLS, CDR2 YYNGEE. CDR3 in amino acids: CASSVTGSTDTQYF. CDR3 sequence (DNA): TGTGCCAGCAGCGTAACCGGGAGCACAGATACGCAGTATTTT.

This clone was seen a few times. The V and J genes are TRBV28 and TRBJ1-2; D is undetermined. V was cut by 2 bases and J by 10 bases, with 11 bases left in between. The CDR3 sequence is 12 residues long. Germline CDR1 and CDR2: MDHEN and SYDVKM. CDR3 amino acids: CASSLSFRDYTF. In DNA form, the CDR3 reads TGTGCCAGCAGTTTAAGTTTTCGGGACTACACCTTC.

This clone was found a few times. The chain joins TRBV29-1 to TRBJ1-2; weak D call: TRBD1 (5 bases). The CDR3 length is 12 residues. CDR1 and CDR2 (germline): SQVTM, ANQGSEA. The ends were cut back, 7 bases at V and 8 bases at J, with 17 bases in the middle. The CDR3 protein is CSAGHGGEGYTF. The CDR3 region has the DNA TGCAGCGCCGGACACGGGGGAGAAGGCTACACCTTC.